The source of this TCR beta chain is a study of spatial heterogeneity in lung cancer (dated by TCRdb to between 2019 and 2020). As for the study more broadly: Beta-chain transcripts were consistently detected in greater numbers than alpha-chain transcripts, which likely reflected higher beta-chain transcript abundance. In the raw uncorrected reads, each unique combination of TCR and UMI appeared more than ten times on average. The study quantitatively compared TCR alpha and beta repertoires across multiple tumor regions, matched nontumor lung and blood in non-small cell lung cancer. Nonsynonymous mutation counts, determined by whole-exome sequencing of tumor tissue, were related to features of the TCR repertoire. At surgery, both alpha and beta chains were TCR-sequenced in 220 tumor regions, about 64 matched nontumor lung samples and 56 PBMC samples.

The CDR3 runs 15 amino acids, cysteine and phenylalanine included. The DNA shown is the 45-base CDR3, in frame from base 1. The germline V gene sets CDR1 to SGHAT and CDR2 to FQNNGV. V ends up 5 bases short and J 0 bases short, with an unmatched junction base count of 7. Overall results and qualifications from the work: Ubiquitous expanded tumor TCRs were detected in blood more often at tumor resection than at routine follow-up. Confirming at a functional level the hypothesis that regional TCRs recognize regional mutations was considered to require additional single-cell paired TCR alpha and beta sequencing.

The method behind the library was 5' RACE. The listed sequencing device is NextSeq 500. In the TCR library protocol, a unique molecular identifier was attached to each TCR cDNA molecule so that PCR and sequencing errors could be corrected. On the authors' methods: TCR identification, UMI-based error correction and CDR3 extraction were all carried out with Decombinator tools. TCRs above a frequency of 2 per 1,000, corresponding to the top 1% of the tumor frequency distribution, were defined as expanded. Renyi diversity was calculated using the R vegan package after each repertoire was subsampled 100 times to 5,000 TCRs. CDR3 similarity networks were constructed using string-kernel similarity of amino acid triplets, with links drawn between CDR3s whose pairwise similarity was above 0.82. Clones were called with MiXCR by TCRdb after fastp trimmed the public reads at Q25, and only in-frame beta chains were retained. Rows matching on CDR3 protein sequence are summarized as one entry with the most common DNA and genes. TCRdb's processing, not the study's, gives the V and J calls here. This sample lists some 8,000 distinct CDR3 sequences; roughly 5.6% were detected once. The ten largest account for over 35% of the sample.

This clonotype came up many times. Its antigen is currently not known. It has no much larger one-base neighbor in the sample; base qualities were not kept. The sample's time point label, decoded: sample taken at primary tumor resection. Whole RNA extracted from tumor and nontumor lung tissue, or from cryopreserved PBMC samples, was used for TCR sequencing without cell sorting. Donors were some 70 patients with early-stage, untreated non-small cell lung cancer from the lung TRACERx cohort. Only patients for whom sufficient RNA was available from at least two tumor regions were selected for TCR sequencing.

This TCR was sampled from a male donor with early-stage non-small cell lung cancer. The chain links TRBV11-2 with TRBJ2-7, with 7 middle bases fitting TRBD2. The sample here was PBMCs, taken at surgery. The bases are TGTGCCAGCAGCCCTCTAGCGGTGAGCTCCTACGAGCAGTACTTC. Its amino acids are CASSPLAVSSYEQYF.